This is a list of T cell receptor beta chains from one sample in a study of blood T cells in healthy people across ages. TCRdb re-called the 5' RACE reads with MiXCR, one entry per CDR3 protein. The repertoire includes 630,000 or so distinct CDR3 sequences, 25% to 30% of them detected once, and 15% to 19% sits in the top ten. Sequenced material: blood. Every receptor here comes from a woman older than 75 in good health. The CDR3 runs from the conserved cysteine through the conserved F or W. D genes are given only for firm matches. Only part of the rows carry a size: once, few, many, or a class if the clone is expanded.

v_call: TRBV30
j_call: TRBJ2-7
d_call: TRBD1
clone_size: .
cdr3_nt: TGTGCCTGGAGTTTAACAGGGGGCGTCTCCTACGAGCAGTACTTC
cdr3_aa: CAWSLTGGVSYEQYF

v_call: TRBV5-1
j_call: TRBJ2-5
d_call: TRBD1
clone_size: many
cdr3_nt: TGCGCCAGCAGCTTGCCAGGGGGTAGGTCAGAGACCCAGTACTTC
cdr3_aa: CASSLPGGRSETQYF

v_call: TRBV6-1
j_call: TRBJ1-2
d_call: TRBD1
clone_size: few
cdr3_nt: TGTGCCAGCACCCCAACAGGACAGGCCAAGAATGGTGACTACACCTTC
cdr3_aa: CASTPTGQAKNGDYTF

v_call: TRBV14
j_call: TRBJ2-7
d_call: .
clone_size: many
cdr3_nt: TGTGCCAGCAGCCAAGATTTGGGGAGCGAGCAGTACTTC
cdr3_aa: CASSQDLGSEQYF

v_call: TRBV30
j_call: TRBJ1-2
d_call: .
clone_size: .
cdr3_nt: TGTGCCTGGAGGCCAGTGGGAGCTAACTATGGCTACACCTTC
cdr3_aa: CAWRPVGANYGYTF

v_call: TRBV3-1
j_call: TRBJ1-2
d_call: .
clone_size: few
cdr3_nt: TGTGCCAGCAGCCAACGACCCTCAGGGGACTATGGCTACACCTTC
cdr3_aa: CASSQRPSGDYGYTF

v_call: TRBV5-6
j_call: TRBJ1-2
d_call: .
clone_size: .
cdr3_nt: TGTGCCAGCAGCTTGCCCCGGGGGCTGGATGGCTACACCTTC
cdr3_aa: CASSLPRGLDGYTF

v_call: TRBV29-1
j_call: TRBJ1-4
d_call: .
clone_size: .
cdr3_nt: TGCAGCGTTGAAGGGCAGGGCGGTAATGAAAAACTGTTTTTT
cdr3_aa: CSVEGQGGNEKLFF

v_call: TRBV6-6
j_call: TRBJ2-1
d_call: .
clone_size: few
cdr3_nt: TGTGCCAGCAGTCCAGTCTGGGACTCCGAGCGTGAGCAGTTCTTC
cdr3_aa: CASSPVWDSEREQFF

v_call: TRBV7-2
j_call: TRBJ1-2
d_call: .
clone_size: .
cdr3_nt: TGTGCCAGCAGCCCCATAGGGGGGGATGGCTACACCTTC
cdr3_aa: CASSPIGGDGYTF

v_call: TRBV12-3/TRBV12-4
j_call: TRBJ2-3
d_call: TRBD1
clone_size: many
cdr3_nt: TGTGCCAGCAGTCCCGGACAGGGTGTAACTACAGATACGCAGTATTTT
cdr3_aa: CASSPGQGVTTDTQYF

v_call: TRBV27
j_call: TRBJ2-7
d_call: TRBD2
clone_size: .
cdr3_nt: TGTGCCAGCAGTTTATCATCCCCCACTAGCGGGTTGAGCTACGAGCAGTACTTC
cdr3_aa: CASSLSSPTSGLSYEQYF

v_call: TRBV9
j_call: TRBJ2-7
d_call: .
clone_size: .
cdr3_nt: TGTGCCAGCAGCGGATCACATATGACTTGCTACGAGCAGTACTTC
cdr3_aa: CASSGSHMTCYEQYF

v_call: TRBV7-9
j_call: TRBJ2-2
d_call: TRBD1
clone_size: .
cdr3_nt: TGTGCCAGCAGCCTAGCAACAGGGGACCTTGCGAACACCGGGGAGCTGTTTTTT
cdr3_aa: CASSLATGDLANTGELFF

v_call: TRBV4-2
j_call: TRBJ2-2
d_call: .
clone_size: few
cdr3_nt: TGTGCCAGCAGCCAAGTAGGGGGGGGAATCGTGGAGCTGTTTTTT
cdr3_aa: CASSQVGGGIVELFF

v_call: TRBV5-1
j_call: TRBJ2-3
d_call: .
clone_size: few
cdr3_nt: TGCGCCAGCTCCTACCGGGGCACAGATACGCAGTATTTT
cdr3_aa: CASSYRGTDTQYF

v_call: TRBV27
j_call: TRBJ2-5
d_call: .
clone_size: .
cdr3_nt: TGCGCCAGCAGTCCCCTCGGAGGAGTAGAGACCCAGTACTTC
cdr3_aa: CASSPLGGVETQYF

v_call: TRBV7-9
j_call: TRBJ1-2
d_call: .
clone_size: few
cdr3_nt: TGTGCCAGCAGCTCAGCGCAGTACTATGGCTACACCTTC
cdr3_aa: CASSSAQYYGYTF

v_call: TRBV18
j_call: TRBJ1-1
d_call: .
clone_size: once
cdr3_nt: TGTGCCAGCTCACCACGGGTGGAGGTTGCTTTCTTT
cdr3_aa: CASSPRVEVAFF

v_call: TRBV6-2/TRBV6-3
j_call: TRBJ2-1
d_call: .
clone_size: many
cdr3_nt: TGTGCCAGCACTAGGGAGTTAGCTGGTTACAATGAGCAGTTCTTC
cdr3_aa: CASTRELAGYNEQFF

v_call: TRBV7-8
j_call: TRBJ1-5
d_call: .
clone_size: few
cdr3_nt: TGTGCCAGCAGCTTAGGTTCAGGGGTTCTTCAGCCCCAGCATTTT
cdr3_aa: CASSLGSGVLQPQHF

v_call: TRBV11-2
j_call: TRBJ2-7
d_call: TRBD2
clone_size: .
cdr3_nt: TGTGCCAGCAGCTTAATATCGGGGGGGTTGGAGTACTTC
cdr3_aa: CASSLISGGLEYF

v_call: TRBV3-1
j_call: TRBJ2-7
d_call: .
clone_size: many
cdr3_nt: TGTGCCAGCAGAACTCGGGGGGACAGATCCGAGCAGTACTTC
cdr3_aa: CASRTRGDRSEQYF

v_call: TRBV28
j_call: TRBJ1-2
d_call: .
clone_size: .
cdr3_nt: TGTGCCAGCAGGGACATAAGTGGGGTACGGGGCTACACCTTC
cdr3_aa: CASRDISGVRGYTF

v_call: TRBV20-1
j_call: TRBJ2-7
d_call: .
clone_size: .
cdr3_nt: TGCAGTGCTACTCGGACCGAGTCCTACGAGCAGTACTTC
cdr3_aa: CSATRTESYEQYF

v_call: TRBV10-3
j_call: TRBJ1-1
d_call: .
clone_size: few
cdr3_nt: TGTGCCATCAGTGAGTCGGGGGGGAGCGGCACTGAAGCTTTCTTT
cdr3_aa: CAISESGGSGTEAFF

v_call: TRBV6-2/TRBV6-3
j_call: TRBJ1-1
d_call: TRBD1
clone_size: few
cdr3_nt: TGTGCCAGCAGGGGGACAGGTCCAACCTCAACTGAAGCTTTCTTT
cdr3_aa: CASRGTGPTSTEAFF

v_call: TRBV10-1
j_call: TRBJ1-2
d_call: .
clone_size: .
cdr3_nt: TGCGCCAGCAGTGAGGGGCCTTGGGACTATGGCTACACCTTC
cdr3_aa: CASSEGPWDYGYTF

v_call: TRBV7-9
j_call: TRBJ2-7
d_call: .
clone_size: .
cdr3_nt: TGTGCCAGCAGCTTATTTCAGGCTTTCGAGCAGTACTTC
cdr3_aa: CASSLFQAFEQYF

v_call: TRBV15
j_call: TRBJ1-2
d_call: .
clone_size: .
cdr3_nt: TGTGCCACCAGCAGACCGGCCCCCACAGGTGGCTACACCTTC
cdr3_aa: CATSRPAPTGGYTF

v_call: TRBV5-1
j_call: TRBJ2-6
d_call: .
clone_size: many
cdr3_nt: TGCGCCAGCCGTGCTTCTTCTGGGGCCAACGTCCTGACTTTC
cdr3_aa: CASRASSGANVLTF

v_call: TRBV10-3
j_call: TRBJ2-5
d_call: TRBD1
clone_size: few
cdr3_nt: TGTGCCATCAGTGATATTTTCCGGGACAGGGTACACAATGAGCAGTACTTC
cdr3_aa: CAISDIFRDRVHNEQYF

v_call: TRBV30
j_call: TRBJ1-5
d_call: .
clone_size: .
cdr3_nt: TGTGCCTGGAGCGTGGCAGGGACGGGACAGCCCCAGCATTTT
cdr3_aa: CAWSVAGTGQPQHF

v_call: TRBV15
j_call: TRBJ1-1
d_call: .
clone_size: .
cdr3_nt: TGTGCCACCAGCCTCGACGACACTGAAGTTTTCTTT
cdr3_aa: CATSLDDTEVFF

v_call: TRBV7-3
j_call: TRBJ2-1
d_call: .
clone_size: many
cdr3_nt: TGTGCCAGCAGCCCCATACTGGCGGGGGCCAATGAGCAGTTCTTC
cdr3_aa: CASSPILAGANEQFF

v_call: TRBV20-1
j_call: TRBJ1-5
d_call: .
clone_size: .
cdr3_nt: TGCAGTGCTAGAGACCCACTTGGTATCGATCAGCCCCAGCATTTT
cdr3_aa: CSARDPLGIDQPQHF

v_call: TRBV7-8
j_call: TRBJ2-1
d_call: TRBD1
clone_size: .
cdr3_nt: TGTGCCGGCAGCCGGGGACAGGTTGGCGGTAAGCAGTTCTTC
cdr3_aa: CAGSRGQVGGKQFF

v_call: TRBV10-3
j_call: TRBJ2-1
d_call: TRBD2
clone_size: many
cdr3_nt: TGTGCCATCAGTGGAGGGACTAGCGGGGGAAACAATGAGCAGTTCTTC
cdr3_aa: CAISGGTSGGNNEQFF

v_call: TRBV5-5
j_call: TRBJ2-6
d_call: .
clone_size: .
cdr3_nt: TGTGCCAGCAGCTTGGAATTCGGGCCAGCCTCTGGGGCCAACGTCCTGACTTTC
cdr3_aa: CASSLEFGPASGANVLTF

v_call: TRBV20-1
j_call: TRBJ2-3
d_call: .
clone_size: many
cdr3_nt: TGCAGTGCTAGGCGGGGCGGACTCACAGATACGCAGTATTTT
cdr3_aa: CSARRGGLTDTQYF

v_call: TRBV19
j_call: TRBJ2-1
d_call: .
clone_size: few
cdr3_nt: TGTGCCAGTAGCGGGACAAACTTTCCCTACAATGAGCAGTTCTTC
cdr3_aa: CASSGTNFPYNEQFF

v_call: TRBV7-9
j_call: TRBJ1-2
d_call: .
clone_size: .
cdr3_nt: TGTGCCAGCAGCTTAGCGGAGGGCAGGACTGGCGATGGCTACACCTTC
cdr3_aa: CASSLAEGRTGDGYTF

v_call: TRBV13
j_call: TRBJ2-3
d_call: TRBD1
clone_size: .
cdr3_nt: TGTGCCAGCAGCTTCCGGGACAGGGGAACAGATACGCAGTATTTT
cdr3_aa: CASSFRDRGTDTQYF

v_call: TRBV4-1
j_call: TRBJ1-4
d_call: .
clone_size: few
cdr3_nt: TGCGCCAGCAGCCAAGAGGGGGGTGACTTAAATGAAAAACTGTTTTTT
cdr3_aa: CASSQEGGDLNEKLFF